A selection of T cell receptor beta chains follows, all from one sample in a study of cytomegalovirus exposure and HLA in healthy donors. The method was immunoSEQ multiplex PCR; TCRdb's version includes in-frame clones alone and lacks a portion of them. The table has roughly 120,000 clones, around 87% seen once. The material sequenced was PBMCs. The receptors were gathered from a woman younger than 45 in good health and CMV-seropositive. Both conserved end residues are part of each CDR3. The D gene is left open where the match is weak. A row's size may be missing; if present it is once, few, many or a size class.

. TRBD1 TRBJ2-2 16 TRBV11-2 TGTGCCAGCAGCCCACCACAGGGGGTGAGCACCGGGGAGCTGTTTTTT CASSPPQGVSTGELFF
. TRBD2 TRBJ2-3 16 TRBV2 TGTGCCAGCAGTGGGCTAGCGGGAGCCGGAGGAGATACGCAGTATTTT CASSGLAGAGGDTQYF
. . TRBJ2-5 13 TRBV11-2 TGTGCCAGCAGCAATACAGGGCAAGAGACCCAGTACTTC CASSNTGQETQYF
. . TRBJ2-3 15 TRBV15 TGTGCCACCAGCAGAGATCCCTACAGCACAGATACGCAGTATTTT CATSRDPYSTDTQYF
. TRBD1 TRBJ1-1 13 TRBV7-9 TGTGCCAGCAGCATTGACAGGGGCGCTGAAGCTTTCTTT CASSIDRGAEAFF
. . TRBJ2-1 15 TRBV5-6 TGTGCCAGCAGCCCAGTCCTGGGAGAGTACAATGAGCAGTTCTTC CASSPVLGEYNEQFF
. . TRBJ2-1 16 TRBV5-6 TGTGCCAGCAGCTCATGGGGGCAGGGTTGGGGCAATGAGCAGTTCTTC CASSSWGQGWGNEQFF
. . TRBJ1-6 15 TRBV6-6 TGTGCCAGCAGTTACTCAGGGGGGGTCGGTTCACCCCTCCACTTT CASSYSGGVGSPLHF
. . TRBJ1-5 14 TRBV5-6 TGTGCCAGCAGCTTCGGACCGGGAGATCAGCCCCAGCATTTT CASSFGPGDQPQHF
. TRBD1 TRBJ1-5 16 TRBV6-1 TGTGCCAGCAGTGAAAGGGGTCAGGGGGTGTTTCGGCCCCAGCATTTT CASSERGQGVFRPQHF
once . TRBJ2-2 16 TRBV9 TGTGCCAGCAGCGTAGAGCAGGAGGCGAACACCGGGGAGCTGTTTTTT CASSVEQEANTGELFF
few . TRBJ1-2 16 TRBV4-2 TGTGCCAGCAGCCAAGAGTTATCAGGGGCTGACTATGGCTACACCTTC CASSQELSGADYGYTF
. TRBD2 TRBJ2-7 15 TRBV5-1 TGCGCCAGCAGCCCCGTAGCGGGGGGAAACTACGAGCAGTACTTC CASSPVAGGNYEQYF
. TRBD1 TRBJ1-1 16 TRBV30 TGTGCCTGGAGTGTGCAGGGACAGGGCATTGGAACTGAAGCTTTCTTT CAWSVQGQGIGTEAFF
. TRBD1 TRBJ2-7 14 TRBV2 TGTGCCAGCACCCAGGACAGGGGGCTGTACGAGCAGTACTTC CASTQDRGLYEQYF
. TRBD1 TRBJ2-5 15 TRBV5-1 TGCGCCAGCAGCGAACGGACAGGGTCACAAGAGACCCAGTACTTC CASSERTGSQETQYF
. . TRBJ1-5 15 TRBV15 TGTGCCACCAGCAGAGGGCAAATTCCGGGGCAGCCCCAGCATTTT CATSRGQIPGQPQHF
. TRBD1 TRBJ2-2 15 TRBV19 TGTGCCAGTAACTTAGGGGGCAGAACGACCGGGGAGCTGTTTTTT CASNLGGRTTGELFF
once TRBD2 TRBJ2-1 17 TRBV9 TGTGCCAGCAGCGTAGTCGGAACGGGAGGAGTCTACAATGAGCAGTTCTTC CASSVVGTGGVYNEQFF
. TRBD1 TRBJ2-3 16 TRBV5-1 TGCGCCAGCAGCCCGGACAGGGCCGCTAGAGGTGATACGCAGTATTTT CASSPDRAARGDTQYF
. . TRBJ2-3 14 TRBV5-6 TGTGCCAGCAGCTTGGGCTATTTTTCAGATACGCAGTATTTT CASSLGYFSDTQYF
. . TRBJ2-2 16 TRBV6-6 TGTGCCAGCAGTTCGTCAACAGGGCAGAAGACCGGGGAGCTGTTTTTT CASSSSTGQKTGELFF
once TRBD2 TRBJ2-1 16 TRBV11-2 TGTGCCAGCAGCCTACTCCCCGGGAGGGCCACTAATGAGCAGTTCTTC CASSLLPGRATNEQFF
. . TRBJ2-7 13 TRBV6-5 TGTGCCAGCAGTTACTCGAGACTCAACGAGCAGTACTTC CASSYSRLNEQYF
. . TRBJ1-1 11 TRBV7-9 TGTGCCAGCAGCTGGGGGGGAGAAGCTTTCTTT CASSWGGEAFF
. . TRBJ2-6 13 TRBV2 TGTGCCAGCGCCAGCTCTGGGGCCAACGTCCTGACTTTC CASASSGANVLTF
few . TRBJ2-1 16 TRBV12-1 TGTGCCAGCAGCTCCGGCCTAGCGGGAATAAGCAATGAGCAGTTCTTC CASSSGLAGISNEQFF
. TRBD1 TRBJ2-7 14 TRBV5-1 TGCGCCAGCAGCCCCTGGACAGGGTCTGTGGAGCAGTACTTC CASSPWTGSVEQYF
. TRBD1 TRBJ1-3 15 TRBV13 TGTGCCAGCAGCTCCGGGGACAGGTCGAGAAACACCATATATTTT CASSSGDRSRNTIYF
once TRBD2 TRBJ2-3 13 TRBV5-1 TGCGCCAGCAGCTTCATAGCGGGAGATACGCAGTATTTT CASSFIAGDTQYF
. TRBD1 TRBJ2-1 13 TRBV6-5 TGTGCCAGCAGTTACCGGACAGGGGATGAGCAGTTCTTC CASSYRTGDEQFF
. . TRBJ2-3 14 TRBV7-2 TGTGCCAGCAGCGCGCCTCCTAGCACAGATACGCAGTATTTT CASSAPPSTDTQYF
. TRBD2 TRBJ2-3 14 TRBV7-9 TGTGCCAGCAGTCCTACTAGCGGAGAGGGCTACTGGTATTTT CASSPTSGEGYWYF
. . TRBJ1-1 14 TRBV7-9 TGTGCCAGCAGCTTCGAGGGTAGGATCACTGAAGCTTTCTTT CASSFEGRITEAFF
. . TRBJ2-5 15 TRBV5-6 TGTGCCAGCAGCTTGGGTGTGCGGGGTTGGGAGACCCAGTACTTC CASSLGVRGWETQYF